This T cell receptor (beta chain) was recorded in a study of follicular helper T cells after annual influenza vaccination. This clone was seen only once. Time point: 2015-2016 season, 7 days after influenza vaccination. Sequencing was performed with immunoSEQ multiplex PCR; in TCRdb, only in-frame clones are kept and a portion is missing. Of about 5,000 clones listed, 83% are singletons. The germline gives CDR1 SGHTA, CDR2 FQGNSA. The CDR3 sequence is 13 residues long. V was shortened by 5 bases and J by 5 bases, with 12 bases between the two germline ends. The source was CXCR5+ CD38- circulating T follicular helper cells from blood, collected 7 days after influenza vaccination. Subset defined: circulating Tfh, non-naive CD4+CXCR5+PD-1+ (ICOS+CD38+ or ICOS-CD38-). This chain uses TRBV7-2 with TRBJ1-1, with TRBD1 as a possible D gene (5 bases). The TCR comes from an adult who received the influenza vaccine. This CDR3 reads CASSTQGETEAFF. CDR3 sequence (DNA): TGTGCCAGCAGCACGCAGGGAGAAACTGAAGCTTTCTTT.